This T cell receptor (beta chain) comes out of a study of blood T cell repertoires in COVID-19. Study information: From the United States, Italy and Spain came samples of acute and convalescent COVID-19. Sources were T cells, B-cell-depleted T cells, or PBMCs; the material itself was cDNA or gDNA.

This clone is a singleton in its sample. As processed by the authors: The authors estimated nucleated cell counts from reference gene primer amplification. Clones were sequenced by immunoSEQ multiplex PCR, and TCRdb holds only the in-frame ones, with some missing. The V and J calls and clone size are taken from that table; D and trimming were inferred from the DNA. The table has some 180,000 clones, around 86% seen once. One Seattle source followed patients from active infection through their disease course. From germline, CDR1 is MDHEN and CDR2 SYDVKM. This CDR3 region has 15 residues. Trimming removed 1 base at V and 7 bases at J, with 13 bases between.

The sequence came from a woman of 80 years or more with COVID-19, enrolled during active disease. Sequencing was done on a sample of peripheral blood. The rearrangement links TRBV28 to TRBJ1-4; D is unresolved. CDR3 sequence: CASSLYRPGGEKLFF. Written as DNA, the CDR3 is TGTGCCAGCAGTTTATACCGACCTGGCGGTGAAAAACTGTTTTTT. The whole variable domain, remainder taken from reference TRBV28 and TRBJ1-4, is DVKVTQSSRYLVKRTGEKVFLECVQDMDHENMFWYRQDPGLGLRLIYFSYDVKMKEKGDIPEGYSVSREKKERFSLILESASTNQTSMYLCASSLYRPGGEKLFFGSGTQLSVL.